One T cell receptor beta chain is described in this entry. This record comes from a study of OX40 agonist ivuxolimab in advanced cancers. The J segment lost 11 bases and the V segment lost 3 bases, leaving 16 bases of the junction unmatched. This CDR3 spans 15 amino acids. From germline, CDR1 is GTSNPN and CDR2 SVGIG (reference sequence). Sequencing used immunoSEQ multiplex PCR; TCRdb keeps in-frame clones, though not all of them. The sample holds 50,000 to 80,000 clones, approximately 84% seen once. This chain connects TRBV30 to TRBJ2-5, with 9 bases aligning to TRBD1. The sequences come from CD4+ or CD8+ T cells sorted from blood, collected in a trial of the OX40 agonist ivuxolimab. The receptor comes from an adult with an advanced solid tumor such as melanoma, head and neck, liver or kidney cancer. CDR3 nucleotides: TGTGCCTGGAGCCAGGGAGGGACAGGGCGGAAAGAGCAGTACTTC. Amino acid sequence: CAWSQGGTGRKEQYF.